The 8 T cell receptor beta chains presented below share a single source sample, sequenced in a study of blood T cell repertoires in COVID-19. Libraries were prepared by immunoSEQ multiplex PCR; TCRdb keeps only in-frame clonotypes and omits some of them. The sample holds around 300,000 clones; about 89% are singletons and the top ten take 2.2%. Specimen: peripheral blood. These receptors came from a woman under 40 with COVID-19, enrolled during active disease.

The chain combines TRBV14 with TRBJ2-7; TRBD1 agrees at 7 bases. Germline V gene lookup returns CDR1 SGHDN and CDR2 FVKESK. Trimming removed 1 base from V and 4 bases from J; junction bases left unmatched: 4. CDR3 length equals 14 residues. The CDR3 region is CASSQGTGGYEQYF. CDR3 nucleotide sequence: TGTGCCAGCAGCCAAGGGACAGGCGGGTACGAGCAGTACTTC.

CDR3 region: CASSSLAGGSIKTQYF. CDR3 nucleotides: TGTGCCAGCAGTTCACTAGCGGGAGGAAGTATAAAGACCCAGTACTTC. The V and J genes are TRBV5-4 and TRBJ2-5; 12 nucleotides match TRBD2. The CDR3 has 16 residues. Trimming removed 5 bases from V and 6 bases from J; junction bases left unmatched: 11. Germline lookup yields CDR1 SGHNT and CDR2 YYREEE (reference sequence).

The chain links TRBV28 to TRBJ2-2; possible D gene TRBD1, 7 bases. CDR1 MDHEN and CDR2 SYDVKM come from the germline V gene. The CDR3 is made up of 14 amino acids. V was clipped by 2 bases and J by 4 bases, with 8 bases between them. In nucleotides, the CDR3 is TGTGCCAGCAGTTTACAGGGGGGCACCGGGGAGCTGTTTTTT. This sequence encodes CASSLQGGTGELFF. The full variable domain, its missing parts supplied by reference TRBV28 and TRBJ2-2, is DVKVTQSSRYLVKRTGEKVFLECVQDMDHENMFWYRQDPGLGLRLIYFSYDVKMKEKGDIPEGYSVSREKKERFSLILESASTNQTSMYLCASSLQGGTGELFFGEGSRLTVL.

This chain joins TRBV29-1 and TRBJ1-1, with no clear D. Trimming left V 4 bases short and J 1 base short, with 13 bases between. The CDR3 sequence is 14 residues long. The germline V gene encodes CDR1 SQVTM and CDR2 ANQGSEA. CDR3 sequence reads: CSVVGPAQNTEAFF. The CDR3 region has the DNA TGCAGCGTTGTTGGGCCGGCCCAGAACACTGAAGCTTTCTTT.

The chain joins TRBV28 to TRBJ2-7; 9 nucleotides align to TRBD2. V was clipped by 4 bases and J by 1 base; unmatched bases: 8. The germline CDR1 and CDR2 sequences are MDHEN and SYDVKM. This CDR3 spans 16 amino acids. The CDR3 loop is CASSSPGLALSYEQYF. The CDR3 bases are TGTGCCAGCAGTTCCCCGGGACTAGCCCTTTCCTACGAGCAGTACTTC.

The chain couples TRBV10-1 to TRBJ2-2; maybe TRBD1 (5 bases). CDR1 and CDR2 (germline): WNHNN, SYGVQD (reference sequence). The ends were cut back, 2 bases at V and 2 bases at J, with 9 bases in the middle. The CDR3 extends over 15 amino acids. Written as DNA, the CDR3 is TGCGCCAGCAGTGAGGGACAACTTAACACCGGGGAGCTGTTTTTT. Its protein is CASSEGQLNTGELFF.

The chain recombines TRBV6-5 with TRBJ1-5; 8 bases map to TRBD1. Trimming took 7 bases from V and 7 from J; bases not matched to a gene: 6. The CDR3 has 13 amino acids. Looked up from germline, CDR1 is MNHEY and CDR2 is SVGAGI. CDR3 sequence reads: CASINRGEQPQHF. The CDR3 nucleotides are TGTGCCAGCATCAACAGGGGGGAGCAGCCCCAGCATTTT.

In nucleotides, the CDR3 is TGCGCCAGCAGCAACGGACAGCCTGGGGCCAACGTCCTGACTTTC. Translation: CASSNGQPGANVLTF. The chain links TRBV5-1 to TRBJ2-6, with D possibly TRBD1 on 6 matching bases. The CDR3 is 15 residues long. Trimming removed 4 bases at V and 2 bases at J, with 10 bases between. Germline values: CDR1 SGHRS, CDR2 YFSETQ.